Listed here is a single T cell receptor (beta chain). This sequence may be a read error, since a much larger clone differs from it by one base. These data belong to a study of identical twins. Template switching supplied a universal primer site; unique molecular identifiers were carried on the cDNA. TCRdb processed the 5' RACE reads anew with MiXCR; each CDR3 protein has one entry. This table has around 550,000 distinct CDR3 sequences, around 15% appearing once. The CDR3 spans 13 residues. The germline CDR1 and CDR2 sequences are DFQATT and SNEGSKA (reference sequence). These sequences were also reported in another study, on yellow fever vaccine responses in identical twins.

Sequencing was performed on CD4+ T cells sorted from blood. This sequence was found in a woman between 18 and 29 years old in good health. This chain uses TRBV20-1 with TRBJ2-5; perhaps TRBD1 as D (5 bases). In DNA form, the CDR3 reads TGCGGTGTACCCGGACACATCCAAGAGACCCAGTACTTC. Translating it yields CGVPGHIQETQYF.